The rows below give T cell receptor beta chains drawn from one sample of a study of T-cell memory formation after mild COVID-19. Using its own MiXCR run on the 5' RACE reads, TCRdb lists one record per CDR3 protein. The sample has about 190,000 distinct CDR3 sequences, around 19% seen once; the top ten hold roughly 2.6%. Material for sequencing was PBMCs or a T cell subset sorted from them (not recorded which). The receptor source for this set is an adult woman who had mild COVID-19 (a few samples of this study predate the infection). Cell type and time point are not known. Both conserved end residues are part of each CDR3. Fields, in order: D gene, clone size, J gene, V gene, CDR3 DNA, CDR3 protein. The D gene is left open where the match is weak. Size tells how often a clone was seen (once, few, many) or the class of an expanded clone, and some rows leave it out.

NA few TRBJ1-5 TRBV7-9 TGTGCCAGCAGCTCGTGGGACGGATTAAATCAGCCCCAGCATTTT CASSSWDGLNQPQHF
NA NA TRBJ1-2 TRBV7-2 TGTGCCAGCAGCGCCGAGAAAATCCCGCACACCTTC CASSAEKIPHTF
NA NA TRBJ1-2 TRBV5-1 TGCGCCAGCAGCTTGGGAGACAGCTTTTATGGCTACACCTTC CASSLGDSFYGYTF
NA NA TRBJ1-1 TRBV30 TGTGCCTGGGGAAGGACTGCGGGAACTGAAGCTTTCTTT CAWGRTAGTEAFF
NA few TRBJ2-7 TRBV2 TGTGCCAGTGAAGGTAGGGCTAGCAGAACCTACGAGCAGTACTTC CASEGRASRTYEQYF
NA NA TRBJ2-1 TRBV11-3 TGTGCCAGCAGCTTTACCCCGACTGCCTACAATGAGCAGTTCTTC CASSFTPTAYNEQFF
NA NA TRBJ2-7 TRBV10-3 TGTGCCATCGCTATGGGGGCCTACGAGCAGTACTTC CAIAMGAYEQYF
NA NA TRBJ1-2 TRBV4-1 TGCGCCAGCAGCCAAGTCGGCAGGGACGGCGGGGGCTACACCTTC CASSQVGRDGGGYTF
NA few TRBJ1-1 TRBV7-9 TGTGCCACCGACCTGCAAGGCAGGCGAAACACTGAAGCTTTCTTT CATDLQGRRNTEAFF
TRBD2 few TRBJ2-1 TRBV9 TGTGCCAGCAGCGTAGTCGACGGGAGGGCCGGGAATGAGCAGTTCTTC CASSVVDGRAGNEQFF
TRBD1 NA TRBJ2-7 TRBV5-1 TGCGCCAGCAGCTTGGCTCCGGGACAGAACTACGAGCAGTACTTC CASSLAPGQNYEQYF
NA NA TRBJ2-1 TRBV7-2 TGTGCCAGCAGCTTATCCGGGCAAGGGTACAATGAGCAGTTCTTC CASSLSGQGYNEQFF
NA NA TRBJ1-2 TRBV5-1 TGCGCCAGCAGCCTCGGGCAGGTGGAAGGCTACACCTTC CASSLGQVEGYTF